The 30 T cell receptor beta chains below were found in one sample sequenced in a study of T cell changes during pregnancy in multiple sclerosis. The table came from immunoSEQ multiplex PCR; TCRdb's copy has only in-frame clones and leaves some out. This table holds approximately 100,000 clones, 91% found once. Sequences were derived from peripheral blood, sampled before pregnancy. The receptors were sampled from a female donor with multiple sclerosis, enrolled in a pregnancy study.

The chain is built from TRBV9 and TRBJ1-3; the D is unclear. The length of the CDR3 is 13 residues. The germline V gene encodes CDR1 SGDLS and CDR2 YYNGEE. Trimming removed 0 bases at V and 4 bases at J, with 5 bases between. The CDR3 nucleotides are TGTGCCAGCAGCGTAGATCTAGGAAACACCATATATTTT. Protein: CASSVDLGNTIYF. Full variable domain (missing parts from reference TRBV9 and TRBJ1-3): DSGVTQTPKHLITATGQRVTLRCSPRSGDLSVYWYQQSLDQGLQFLIQYYNGEERAKGNILERFSAQQFPDLHSELNLSSLELGDSALYFCASSVDLGNTIYFGEGSWLTVV.

In DNA, the CDR3 is TGTGCCAGCAGTGGTCCATCACGACAGGGTCGGGCCTACGAGCAGTACTTC. Protein product: CASSGPSRQGRAYEQYF. The V and J genes are TRBV6-1 and TRBJ2-7; TRBD1 agrees at 7 bases. V trimming: 4 bases; J trimming: 2 bases; junction bases outside the gene matches: 14. The V gene's germline CDR1 is MNHNS and CDR2 SASEGT. The CDR3 totals 17 residues.

The CDR3 sequence is CASTDDRPNSPLHF. The CDR3 DNA is TGTGCCAGTACCGACGACAGGCCTAATTCACCCCTCCACTTT. The rearrangement uses TRBV19 and TRBJ1-6, with a weak D call TRBD1 (6 bases). Trimming shortened V by 7 bases and J by 6 bases, and 13 bases separated the two germline ends. Germline V gives CDR1 LNHDA, CDR2 SQIVND (reference sequence). This CDR3 is built from 14 residues. The entire variable domain, with the rest obtained from reference TRBV19 and TRBJ1-6, is as follows: DGGITQSPKYLFRKEGQNVTLSCEQNLNHDAMYWYRQDPGQGLRLIYYSQIVNDFQKGDIAEGYSVSREKKESFPLTVTSAQKNPTAFYLCASTDDRPNSPLHFGNGTRLTVT.

This sequence joins TRBV2 and TRBJ2-7; 9 bases line up with TRBD1. This CDR3 comprises 15 residues. The V gene end was trimmed by 7 bases and the J gene end by 4 bases; junction bases not matched to a gene: 11. Germline V CDR1 and CDR2: SNHLY, FYNNEI. CDR3 in DNA: TGTGCCAGCACCATGGGGGGACAGGGTGGGTACGAGCAGTACTTC. Encoded protein: CASTMGGQGGYEQYF. Variable domain in full (rest from reference TRBV2 and TRBJ2-7): EPEVTQTPSHQVTQMGQEVILRCVPISNHLYFYWYRQILGQKVEFLVSFYNNEISEKSEIFDDQFSVERPDGSNFTLKIRSTKLEDSAMYFCASTMGGQGGYEQYFGPGTRLTVT.

V gene TRBV7-9 combines with J gene TRBJ2-7; TRBD2 matches 11 bases. Germline V lookup: CDR1 SEHNR, CDR2 FQNEAQ (reference sequence). The CDR3 loop spans 14 amino acids. Trimming cost V 5 bases and J 7 bases; bases outside gene matches: 7. DNA of the CDR3: TGTGCCAGCAGCCAACTAGCGGGAGTGGGTGAGCAGTACTTC. Residues: CASSQLAGVGEQYF.

This clone came up once. The chain links TRBV19 to TRBJ2-3; 9 bases agree with TRBD1. The CDR3 extends over 16 amino acids. Germline V gene sequence: CDR1 LNHDA, CDR2 SQIVND (reference sequence). V lost 5 bases and J lost 0; bases outside the gene matches: 6. The CDR3 here is CASSAPTGGSTDTQYF. CDR3 nucleotide sequence: TGTGCCAGTAGTGCCCCGACAGGGGGGAGCACAGATACGCAGTATTTT.

V and J are TRBV7-3 and TRBJ1-1, with 7 bases fitting TRBD1. V lost 0 bases and J lost 1; bases outside the gene matches: 2. Germline values: CDR1 SGHTA, CDR2 FQGTGA. This CDR3 spans 15 amino acids. The CDR3 DNA is TGTGCCAGCAGCTTAACGGGGGACAGGAACACTGAAGCTTTCTTT. It is translated as CASSLTGDRNTEAFF.

The gene calls are TRBV30 and TRBJ2-1; 8 bases fit TRBD2. After removal of 3 bases from V and 4 bases from J, the junction contained 5 bases not matched to a gene. In germline, CDR1 is GTSNPN, CDR2 SVGIG (reference sequence). The CDR3 is 14 residues long. The CDR3 DNA reads as TGTGCCTGGAGAACGGGGGGGGCTTACAATGAGCAGTTCTTC. Translating gives CAWRTGGAYNEQFF.

The rearrangement uses TRBV7-3 and TRBJ2-1, with 10 bases fitting TRBD2. V lost 3 bases to trimming and J lost 9 bases; unmatched junction nucleotides: 8. This CDR3 is 15 amino acids long. CDR1 SGHTA and CDR2 FQGTGA come from the germline V gene. CDR3 coding DNA: TGTGCCAGCAGCTTTGGGACTAGCGCCTTAAGTGAGCAGTTCTTC. This codes for CASSFGTSALSEQFF.

This chain connects TRBV6-6 to TRBJ1-2; D gene uncertain. The CDR3 has 13 amino acids. The V and J ends lost 5 bases and 3 bases respectively, with 10 bases between them. The germline V gene encodes CDR1 MNHNY and CDR2 SVGAGI (reference sequence). Here the CDR3 reads CASSSFGDYGYTF. The CDR3 DNA follows: TGTGCCAGCAGTAGCTTCGGAGACTATGGCTACACCTTC.

The chain combines TRBV28 with TRBJ1-2, with TRBD1 as a possible D gene (6 bases). V shed 2 bases and J shed 8 bases, with 15 bases lying between them. Germline V gene sequence: CDR1 MDHEN, CDR2 SYDVKM. The CDR3 loop spans 14 amino acids. Here the CDR3 DNA reads TGTGCCAGCAGTTTAGGGGGGGGCGCACAAGGCTACACCTTC. This encodes CASSLGGGAQGYTF.

The chain links TRBV15 to TRBJ2-7, with a possible D match to TRBD2 (6 bases). From germline, CDR1 is LNHNV and CDR2 YYDKDF (reference sequence). Trimming left V 0 bases short and J 4 bases short, with 19 bases between. This CDR3 has 17 residues. The CDR3 loop reads CATSREAGAGKIYEQYF. In nucleotides, the CDR3 is TGTGCCACCAGCAGAGAGGCGGGTGCGGGGAAGATTTACGAGCAGTACTTC.

V and J are TRBV27 and TRBJ2-5; the match to TRBD2 covers 8 bases. Losses at the gene ends were 2 bases for V and 2 bases for J; bases not matched to a gene: 4. The CDR3 totals 15 residues. Germline loops: CDR1 MNHEY, CDR2 SMNVEV (reference sequence). Here the CDR3 DNA reads TGTGCCAGCAGTTTAGCGGGGGGCCATCAAGAGACCCAGTACTTC. Amino acids: CASSLAGGHQETQYF.

The J gene is TRBJ1-3, the V gene TRBV6-5, with D perhaps matching TRBD1 (5 bases). The germline gives CDR1 MNHEY, CDR2 SVGAGI. The CDR3 consists of 14 residues. V was cut by 5 bases and J by 4 bases, with 12 bases left in between. The CDR3 is CASSNQGSGNTIYF. The CDR3 DNA is TGTGCCAGCAGTAACCAGGGTTCAGGAAACACCATATATTTT.

The chain employs TRBV7-8 and TRBJ1-6; perhaps TRBD1 as D (6 bases). Germline V gene sequence: CDR1 SGHVS, CDR2 FQNEAQ. Trimming left V 7 bases short and J 0 bases short, with 16 bases between. This CDR3 spans 17 amino acids. Here the CDR3 DNA reads TGTGCCAGCACCAGAGACACAGGGAGCTCCTATAATTCACCCCTCCACTTT. Encoded protein: CASTRDTGSSYNSPLHF.

J is TRBJ1-1 and V is TRBV5-6; D not certain. Trimming pared 4 bases from V and 4 bases from J, leaving 11 bases between. The CDR3 extends over 13 amino acids. Germline CDR1 SGHDT, CDR2 YYEEEE. The CDR3 protein is CASSVRFGTEAFF. The CDR3 DNA is TGTGCCAGCAGCGTCCGGTTTGGCACTGAAGCTTTCTTT.

The V call is TRBV5-4, the J call TRBJ1-2; 8 bases match TRBD1. Germline trimming cut 0 bases from V and 6 bases from J; bases unmatched to any gene: 7. This CDR3 is built from 15 residues. Germline values: CDR1 SGHNT, CDR2 YYREEE (reference sequence). The CDR3 here is CASSLVQGARNGYTF. The CDR3 DNA reads TGTGCCAGCAGCTTGGTTCAGGGGGCGCGGAATGGCTACACCTTC.

The chain employs TRBV5-1 and TRBJ2-1; a weak D match, TRBD2 (6 bases). The CDR3 contains 14 residues. Trimming removed 4 bases at V and 5 bases at J, with 13 bases between. Per the germline V gene, CDR1 is SGHRS and CDR2 is YFSETQ. DNA for the CDR3: TGCGCCAGCAGCGGCGGGACGGGGCACAATGAGCAGTTCTTC. It is translated as CASSGGTGHNEQFF.

This clone has a single count. V is TRBV7-2 and J is TRBJ2-3, with 8 nucleotides matching TRBD2. The germline V gene encodes CDR1 SGHTA and CDR2 FQGNSA. CDR3 length equals 17 residues. The ends lost 6 bases at V and 0 bases at J; junction bases unmatched: 11. Here the CDR3 DNA reads TGTGCCAGCAGTCAGAGGACTAGCAGATTTAGCACAGATACGCAGTATTTT. This sequence encodes CASSQRTSRFSTDTQYF.

The chain recombines TRBV7-3 with TRBJ2-5; 11 bases agree with TRBD2. Germline lookup yields CDR1 SGHTA and CDR2 FQGTGA. Losses at the gene ends were 2 bases for V and 5 bases for J; bases not matched to a gene: 4. The CDR3 consists of 15 residues. CDR3 sequence reads: CASSLGLAGLETQYF. CDR3 DNA: TGTGCCAGCAGCTTAGGACTAGCGGGTCTGGAGACCCAGTACTTC.

The V and J genes are TRBV5-5 and TRBJ1-1; D call uncertain. There are 14 residues in the CDR3. The germline CDR1 and CDR2 sequences are SGHKS and YYEKEE (reference sequence). V lost 3 bases, J lost 0 bases, and 9 bases lay in between. CDR3 protein: CASSSPGLNTEAFF. In DNA form, the CDR3 reads TGTGCCAGCAGCTCCCCGGGATTGAACACTGAAGCTTTCTTT.

J is TRBJ1-1 and V is TRBV18; a weak D match, TRBD1 (5 bases). With 3 bases removed from V and 1 base from J, the gap between germline ends came to 6 bases. CDR1 is KGHSH and CDR2 is LQKENI in the germline V gene. This CDR3 has 13 amino acids. CDR3 in DNA: TGTGCCAGCTCACCCCAGGGGAACACTGAAGCTTTCTTT. Translation gives CASSPQGNTEAFF.

The V call is TRBV5-1, the J call TRBJ1-1; 10 nucleotides agree with TRBD1. In germline, CDR1 is SGHRS, CDR2 YFSETQ. The CDR3 contains 15 residues. The J segment lost 5 bases and the V segment lost 3 bases, leaving 7 bases of the junction unmatched. CDR3 DNA sequence: TGCGCCAGCAGCTGGATGGACAGGGGGGGGACTGAAGCTTTCTTT. Protein sequence: CASSWMDRGGTEAFF.

V usage is TRBV7-2 and J usage is TRBJ2-4; TRBD2 is a possible D gene (5 bases). This CDR3 spans 12 amino acids. The germline V gene has CDR1 SGHTA and CDR2 FQGNSA. Trimming removed 5 bases at V and 9 bases at J, with 11 bases between. Written as DNA, the CDR3 is TGTGCCAGCAGCGGGAGTTTCTCCATTCAGTACTTC. This sequence encodes CASSGSFSIQYF.

V and J are TRBV7-2 and TRBJ2-3, with 11 bases aligning to TRBD2. Germline CDR1 SGHTA, CDR2 FQGNSA. The CDR3 runs 15 residues. Germline trimming cut 6 bases from V and 1 base from J; bases unmatched to any gene: 3. This CDR3 is CASRRGLAGTDTQYF. CDR3 coding DNA: TGTGCCAGCAGACGGGGACTAGCGGGCACAGATACGCAGTATTTT.

The CDR3 DNA sequence: TGCGCCAGACCCATAGACACGTACTGCTACGAGCAGTACTTC. This sequence encodes CARPIDTYCYEQYF. The rearrangement links TRBV10-1 to TRBJ2-7, with no clear D. The CDR3 spans 14 residues. CDR1 and CDR2 from the germline V gene are WNHNN and SYGVQD (reference sequence). Trimming removed 9 bases from V and 3 bases from J, with 18 bases in between.

This clone was seen a single time. The V and J genes are TRBV12-5 and TRBJ2-5; 12 bases align to TRBD2. Germline values: CDR1 LGHNT, CDR2 FRNRAP. V lost 5 bases and J lost 2; bases outside the gene matches: 9. The CDR3 contains 17 residues. The CDR3 spells CASGTVLAGGRQETQYF. Here the CDR3 DNA reads TGTGCTAGTGGTACCGTCCTAGCGGGGGGGCGACAAGAGACCCAGTACTTC. Supplemented by reference TRBV12-5 and TRBJ2-5, the full variable domain reads DARVTQTPRHKVTEMGQEVTMRCQPILGHNTVFWYRQTMMQGLELLAYFRNRAPLDDSGMPKDRFSAEMPDATLATLKIQPSEPRDSAVYFCASGTVLAGGRQETQYFGPGTRLLVL.

This clone was seen once. The chain links TRBV7-2 to TRBJ2-1; D gene uncertain. Trimming cost V 2 bases and J 4 bases, with 6 bases left between them. The CDR3 sequence is 13 residues long. Germline assignment: CDR1 SGHTA and CDR2 FQGNSA. The CDR3 sequence: CASSLTSYNEQFF. The CDR3 coding sequence is TGTGCCAGCAGCTTAACCAGTTACAATGAGCAGTTCTTC.

The chain recombines TRBV6-1 with TRBJ1-1; weak D call: TRBD1 (5 bases). CDR3 length: 19 amino acids. The germline V and J ends were trimmed by 4 bases and 0 bases, with 24 bases remaining between them. CDR1 is MNHNS and CDR2 is SASEGT in the germline V gene. CDR3 in amino acids: CASSGRVFGGGTMNTEAFF. The CDR3 DNA follows: TGTGCCAGCAGTGGAAGGGTGTTCGGTGGGGGGACTATGAACACTGAAGCTTTCTTT.

The rearrangement joins TRBV27 to TRBJ2-1; 8 bases line up with TRBD1. Looked up from germline, CDR1 is MNHEY and CDR2 is SMNVEV (reference sequence). Trimming took 8 bases from V and 2 from J; bases not matched to a gene: 5. This CDR3 is 14 amino acids long. The chain's CDR3 is CASRSTGAYNEQFF. DNA for the CDR3: TGTGCCAGCCGATCGACAGGGGCCTACAATGAGCAGTTCTTC.